This T cell receptor beta chain was recorded in a study of blood T cell repertoires in COVID-19. In the original analysis: Amplification with reference gene primers provided the estimates of nucleated cell counts. The assay was immunoSEQ multiplex PCR, and TCRdb's table has in-frame clones only and misses some. From that table come the V and J calls and clone size; the DNA was used to work out D and trimming. Altogether roughly 11,000 clones are present, about 89% being singletons, with the ten largest covering about 22%. The receptor was derived from a woman aged 55-69 years with active COVID-19. Sequencing was performed on peripheral blood.

The CDR3 coding sequence is TGTGCCAGCAGTTTTACCCCGGGACTTCCGACCGGGGAGCTGTTTTTT. This gives the protein CASSFTPGLPTGELFF. This rearrangement joins TRBV6-5 to TRBJ2-2; D might be TRBD2 (6 bases). V lost 4 bases and J 5 bases, leaving 17 bases between the germline ends. The CDR3 consists of 16 residues. Looked up from germline, CDR1 is MNHEY and CDR2 is SVGAGI.